This passage covers 7 T cell receptor beta chains from one sample sequenced in a study of CXCR3-negative and CXCR3-positive naive CD8 T cells. The study, taken as a whole, reports: CXCR3-expressing naive cells carried TRB CDR3s more hydrophobic than those of CXCR3-negative naive cells.

No cognate antigen is known for these TCRs. TRB cDNA libraries were made by UMI-labeled 5' RACE. Reprocessing the 5' RACE reads, TCRdb reports a single entry for every CDR3 protein and omits DNA. This sample's table reports 90,000 to 150,000 distinct CDR3 sequences. What was sequenced was naive CXCR3+ CD8+ T cells from blood. Subset indicated: CD45RO-CCR7+CD27+CD95- naive CD8+ T cells expressing CXCR3 (TNR3+). These receptors were obtained from a human donor in good health. Some clones in this sample may be carry-over from other donors' samples.

This chain joins TRBV7-2 and TRBJ2-7; the TCRdb D gene call, TRBD1, has no DNA to confirm it. There are 15 residues in the CDR3. CDR1 SGHTA and CDR2 FQGNSA come from the germline V gene. The CDR3 sequence is CASSLGAGFAYEQYF.

This rearrangement joins TRBV19 to TRBJ2-2. Germline V gives CDR1 LNHDA, CDR2 SQIVND (reference sequence). The CDR3 runs to 13 residues. CDR3 amino acids: CASSIVSAGELFF.

The chain joins TRBV5-1 to TRBJ1-1; there is no DNA to check the TCRdb D call of TRBD1. The CDR3 covers 15 residues. Germline V gene lookup returns CDR1 SGHRS and CDR2 YFSETQ. The CDR3: CASSFRGQPNTEAFF.

V gene TRBV7-9 combines with J gene TRBJ2-7; as DNA is missing, the TRBD1 call by TCRdb cannot be tested. Germline CDR1 is SEHNR and CDR2 is FQNEAQ (reference sequence). This CDR3 comprises 14 residues. The CDR3 loop is CASSLVQGADEQYF. Drawing the rest from reference TRBV7-9 and TRBJ2-7, the complete variable domain is DTGVSQNPRHKITKRGQNVTFRCDPISEHNRLYWYRQTLGQGPEFLTYFQNEAQLEKSRLLSDRFSAERPKGSFSTLEIQRTEQGDSAMYLCASSLVQGADEQYFGPGTRLTVT.

The chain joins TRBV28 to TRBJ2-7; TCRdb names TRBD1, which stays unverified in the absence of DNA. Germline V lookup: CDR1 MDHEN, CDR2 SYDVKM. The CDR3 contains 13 residues. The CDR3 sequence is CAIERGTSNEQYF.

The chain couples TRBV20-1 to TRBJ2-5; TCRdb indicates TRBD2, and absent DNA this call remains unverified. Germline V gives CDR1 DFQATT, CDR2 SNEGSKA (reference sequence). The CDR3 totals 16 residues. The CDR3 sequence is CSARVWAEGDQETQYF.

This chain uses TRBV5-4 with TRBJ2-7; TCRdb selects TRBD1, and the lack of DNA leaves this call unchecked. CDR1 and CDR2 (germline): SGHNT, YYREEE (reference sequence). The CDR3 contains 13 residues. The CDR3 reads CASSGDTSYEQYF.